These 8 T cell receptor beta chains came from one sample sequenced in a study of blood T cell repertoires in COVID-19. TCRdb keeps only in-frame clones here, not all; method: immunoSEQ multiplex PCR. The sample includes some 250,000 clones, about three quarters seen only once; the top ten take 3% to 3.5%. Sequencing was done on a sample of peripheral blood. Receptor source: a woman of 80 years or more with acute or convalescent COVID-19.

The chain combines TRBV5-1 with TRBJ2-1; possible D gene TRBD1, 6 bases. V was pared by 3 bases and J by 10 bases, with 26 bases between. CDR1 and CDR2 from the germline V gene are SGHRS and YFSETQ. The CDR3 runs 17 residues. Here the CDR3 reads CASSSTPTGTPSGEQFF. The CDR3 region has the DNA TGCGCCAGCAGCTCCACCCCGACAGGAACCCCTTCGGGAGAGCAGTTCTTC.

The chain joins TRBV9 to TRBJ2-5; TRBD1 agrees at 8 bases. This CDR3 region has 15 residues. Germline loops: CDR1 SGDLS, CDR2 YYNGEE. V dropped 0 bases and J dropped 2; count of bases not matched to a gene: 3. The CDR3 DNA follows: TGTGCCAGCAGCGTAGTACAGGGGGGACAAGAGACCCAGTACTTC. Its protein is CASSVVQGGQETQYF.

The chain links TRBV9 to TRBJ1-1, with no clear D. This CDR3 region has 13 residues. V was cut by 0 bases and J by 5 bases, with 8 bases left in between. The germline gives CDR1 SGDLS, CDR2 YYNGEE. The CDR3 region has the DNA TGTGCCAGCAGCGTAGGATATAGAACTGAAGCTTTCTTT. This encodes CASSVGYRTEAFF.

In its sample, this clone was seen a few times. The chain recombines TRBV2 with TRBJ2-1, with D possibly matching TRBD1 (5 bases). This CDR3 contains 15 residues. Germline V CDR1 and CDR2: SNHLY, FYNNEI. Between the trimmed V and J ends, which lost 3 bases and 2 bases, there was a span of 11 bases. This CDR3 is CASSEQGGAYNEQFF. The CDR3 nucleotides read TGTGCCAGCAGTGAGCAGGGCGGTGCCTACAATGAGCAGTTCTTC.

For the CDR3, the DNA is TGTGCCAGTAGTACGCTCTGGGGGGTCGGGGGAGGCACCGGGGAGCTGTTTTTT. Amino acids: CASSTLWGVGGGTGELFF. The chain combines TRBV19 with TRBJ2-2; D is possibly TRBD2 (6 bases). This CDR3 is built from 18 residues. CDR1 is LNHDA and CDR2 is SQIVND in the germline V gene (reference sequence). Trimming left V 4 bases short and J 4 bases short, with 22 bases between.

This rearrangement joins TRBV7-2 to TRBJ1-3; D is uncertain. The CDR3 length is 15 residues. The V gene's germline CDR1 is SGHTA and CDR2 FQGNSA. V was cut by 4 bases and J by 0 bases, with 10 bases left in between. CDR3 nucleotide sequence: TGTGCCAGCAGCTCTACGGGGAGCTCTGGAAACACCATATATTTT. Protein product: CASSSTGSSGNTIYF.

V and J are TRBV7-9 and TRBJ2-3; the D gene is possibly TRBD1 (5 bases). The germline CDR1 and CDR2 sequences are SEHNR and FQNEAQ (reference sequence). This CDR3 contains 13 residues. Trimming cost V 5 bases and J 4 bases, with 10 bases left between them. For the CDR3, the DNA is TGTGCCAGCAGCCCCACAGGTGCAGATACGCAGTATTTT. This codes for CASSPTGADTQYF.

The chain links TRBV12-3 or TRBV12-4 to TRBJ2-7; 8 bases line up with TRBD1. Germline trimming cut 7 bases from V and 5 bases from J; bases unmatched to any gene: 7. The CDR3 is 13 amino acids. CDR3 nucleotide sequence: TGTGCCAGCACCGGGACAGGTTTAGACGAGCAGTACTTC. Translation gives CASTGTGLDEQYF.